A single sample is the source of the 28 T cell receptor beta chains below, sequenced in a study of T cell repertoires in cytomegalovirus infection. These receptors have no known antigen. TCRdb independently ran MiXCR on the reads; one entry per CDR3 protein. The sample lists about 830,000 distinct CDR3 sequences; 30% to 35% were seen once. This specimen was cultured CD8+ T cells from PBMCs, taken from culture after CMV antigen stimulation. These receptors were obtained from a human donor in good health (CMV status not recorded). Some clones in this sample may be carry-over from other donors' samples.

The chain carries TRBV28 and TRBJ2-7, with 8 bases identical to TRBD1. V shed 4 bases, J shed 5 bases, and the junction held 16 bases outside the gene matches. CDR1 MDHEN and CDR2 SYDVKM come from the germline V gene. The CDR3 consists of 17 residues. The CDR3 DNA is TGTGCCAGCAGTTCCCTGATAAGGAGGACAGGGAAGGACGAGCAGTACGTC. Its translation: CASSSLIRRTGKDEQYV.

This chain links TRBV14 with TRBJ1-3; D is perhaps TRBD1 (6 bases). The CDR3 loop spans 17 amino acids. Germline-derived CDR1 and CDR2 are SGHDN and FVKESK. V was trimmed by 3 bases and J by 0 bases, leaving 15 bases between them. CDR3 DNA sequence: TGTGCCAGCAGCCACTCGACAGGTATCTACTCTGGAAACACCATATATTTT. Translating gives CASSHSTGIYSGNTIYF.

The chain combines TRBV27 with TRBJ2-7; D is possibly TRBD2 (7 bases). The CDR3 covers 14 residues. With 2 bases removed from V and 3 bases from J, the gap between germline ends came to 11 bases. Germline assignment: CDR1 MNHEY and CDR2 SMNVEV (reference sequence). The CDR3 DNA is TGTGCCAGCAGTTTAGCAGGGGACTACTACGAGCAGTACTTC. This translates into CASSLAGDYYEQYF.

The chain has TRBV5-6 and TRBJ2-1; D is unclear. The CDR3 spans 16 residues. The V gene lost 3 bases and the J gene lost 3 bases, with 16 bases spanning the gap. Germline loops: CDR1 SGHDT, CDR2 YYEEEE. CDR3 residues: CASSSDFLPIYNEQFF. As DNA, the CDR3 is TGTGCCAGCAGCTCCGACTTCTTACCAATCTACAATGAGCAGTTCTTC. The full variable domain, its missing parts supplied by reference TRBV5-6 and TRBJ2-1, is DAGVTQSPTHLIKTRGQQVTLRCSPKSGHDTVSWYQQALGQGPQFIFQYYEEEERQRGNFPDRFSGHQFPNYSSELNVNALLLGDSALYLCASSSDFLPIYNEQFFGPGTRLTVL.

The sample holds a few counts of this clonotype. V gene TRBV2 combines with J gene TRBJ1-1, with no clear D. Per germline, CDR1 SNHLY and CDR2 FYNNEI. This CDR3 comprises 14 residues. The germline V and J ends were trimmed by 6 bases and 2 bases, with 13 bases remaining between them. The CDR3 sequence: CASRKGGPNTEAFF. The CDR3 bases are TGTGCCAGCAGAAAAGGCGGGCCTAACACTGAAGCTTTCTTT.

The J gene is TRBJ2-3, the V gene TRBV10-3; D is possibly TRBD2 (5 bases). V was pared by 10 bases and J by 0 bases, with 11 bases between. CDR3 size: 13 residues. CDR1 is ENHRY and CDR2 is SYGVKD in the germline V gene. The CDR3: CATREISTDTQYF. The DNA of the CDR3 is TGTGCCACCCGGGAAATAAGCACAGATACGCAGTATTTT.

V is TRBV4-1 and J is TRBJ2-1; no definite D call. Trimming left V 0 bases short and J 1 base short, with 13 bases between. The CDR3 is made up of 17 amino acids. The germline V gene has CDR1 MGHRA and CDR2 YSYEKL. The CDR3 nucleotides are TGCGCCAGCAGCCAAGAGGGCCAAGCACAATCCTACAATGAGCAGTTCTTC. It encodes CASSQEGQAQSYNEQFF.

This clonotype came up a few times. The rearrangement joins TRBV7-9 to TRBJ2-6; D ambiguous. The CDR3 has 19 amino acids. V gave up 5 bases and J gave up 0 bases, with 20 bases separating them. Germline V gene data show CDR1 as SEHNR and CDR2 as FQNEAQ (reference sequence). This CDR3 reads CASSPPEDGFYSGANVLTF. In DNA, the CDR3 is TGTGCCAGCAGCCCGCCCGAGGACGGGTTTTACTCTGGGGCCAACGTCCTGACTTTC.

This clonotype has only a few counts. The CDR3 DNA reads TGTGCCAGCAGTCCACGGACAGGGGGCAAGCACGAGCAGTACGTC. Translating it yields CASSPRTGGKHEQYV. The V call is TRBV6-5, the J call TRBJ2-7; TRBD1 matches at 11 bases. The trim removed 5 bases at V and 5 bases at J, leaving 8 bases unmatched. Germline V gene lookup returns CDR1 MNHEY and CDR2 SVGAGI. This CDR3 has 15 residues.

J is TRBJ2-3 and V is TRBV27; TRBD1 aligns across 7 bases. Trimming at V came to 2 bases and at J to 5 bases, leaving 7 bases not matched to a gene. The germline V gene encodes CDR1 MNHEY and CDR2 SMNVEV (reference sequence). This CDR3 is built from 15 residues. The DNA of the CDR3 is TGTGCCAGCAGTTTACGAGCCAGGGGGTTAGATACGCAGTATTTT. Its protein product is CASSLRARGLDTQYF.

This clonotype has a handful of counts. The chain uses TRBV5-5 and TRBJ1-3; 9 bases map to TRBD1. The CDR3 has 17 residues. Germline-derived CDR1 and CDR2 are SGHKS and YYEKEE (reference sequence). V lost 4 bases, J lost 0 bases, and 8 bases stayed unmatched. The DNA of the CDR3 is TGTGCCAGCAGCCGTGGACAGGGGAGCTACTCTGGAAACACCATATATTTT. The encoded protein is CASSRGQGSYSGNTIYF.

The CDR3 region has the DNA TGCGCCAGCAGCCCTTCGGACTCCCGAAGCACAGATACGCAGTATTTT. This encodes CASSPSDSRSTDTQYF. The chain couples TRBV4-3 to TRBJ2-3; tentatively, D is TRBD2 (5 bases). V was shortened by 4 bases and J by 0 bases, with 14 bases between the two germline ends. The CDR3 is made up of 16 amino acids. Germline V gives CDR1 LGHNA, CDR2 YSLEER.

This clonotype was seen many times. The chain joins TRBV7-8 to TRBJ1-6, with TRBD1 matching 7 bases. This CDR3 is 16 amino acids long. Germline V gives CDR1 SGHVS, CDR2 FQNEAQ. The V segment lost 2 bases and the J segment 9 bases; nucleotides outside the gene matches: 10. In DNA form, the CDR3 reads TGTGCCAGCAGCTTAAGGCCAGACAGGGAAAGTTCACCCCTCCACTTT. Encoded protein: CASSLRPDRESSPLHF. The variable domain in full, completed from reference TRBV7-8 and TRBJ1-6, reads GAGVSQSPRYKVAKRGQDVALRCDPISGHVSLFWYQQALGQGPEFLTYFQNEAQLDKSGLPSDRFFAERPEGSVSTLKIQRTQQEDSAVYLCASSLRPDRESSPLHFGNGTRLTVT.

The CDR3 DNA is TGTGCCAGCAGCTTTTGGCGCCAGGGCGCGCGAGGGTTTACTGAAGCTTTCTTT. Translated: CASSFWRQGARGFTEAFF. This chain links TRBV11-2 with TRBJ1-1; D is possibly TRBD1 (5 bases). The V end was cut by 3 bases, the J end by 5 bases, with 25 bases between. From germline, CDR1 is SGHAT and CDR2 FQNNGV. The CDR3 has 18 amino acids. The whole variable domain, remainder taken from reference TRBV11-2 and TRBJ1-1, is EAGVAQSPRYKIIEKRQSVAFWCNPISGHATLYWYQQILGQGPKLLIQFQNNGVVDDSQLPKDRFSAERLKGVDSTLKIQPAKLEDSAVYLCASSFWRQGARGFTEAFFGQGTRLTVV.

The gene calls are TRBV12-5 and TRBJ2-3, with D unresolved. The CDR3 has 15 amino acids. The germline gives CDR1 LGHNT, CDR2 FRNRAP. V lost 5 bases and J lost 2, with 14 bases in between. CDR3 residues: CASGLPGTFTDTQYF. The CDR3 region has the DNA TGTGCTAGTGGTCTCCCCGGCACTTTCACAGATACGCAGTATTTT.

J is TRBJ1-2 and V is TRBV28; 7 nucleotides match TRBD1. Germline V CDR1 and CDR2: MDHEN, SYDVKM. CDR3 size: 13 residues. The V segment lost 7 bases and the J segment 5 bases; nucleotides outside the gene matches: 7. CDR3: CASMDRRYYGYTF. In nucleotides, the CDR3 is TGTGCCAGCATGGACAGGCGCTATTATGGCTACACCTTC.

The CDR3: CASSYNRQGQNTGELFF. In DNA, the CDR3 is TGTGCCAGCAGCTACAATCGACAGGGACAGAACACCGGGGAGCTGTTTTTT. The V call is TRBV6-5, the J call TRBJ2-2, with TRBD1 identical over 7 bases. CDR1 and CDR2 (germline): MNHEY, SVGAGI. V trimming: 6 bases; J trimming: 1 base; junction bases outside the gene matches: 11. CDR3 length: 17 amino acids.

This clonotype was observed many times. The chain carries TRBV7-6 and TRBJ2-1; TRBD2 matches 12 bases. The CDR3 covers 16 residues. CDR1 and CDR2 (germline): SGHVS, FNYEAQ. Trimming at V came to 2 bases and at J to 8 bases, leaving 7 bases not matched to a gene. The CDR3 DNA reads as TGTGCCAGCAGCTTACGCCCTAGCGGGGGGGACGATGAGCAGTTCTTC. Translation: CASSLRPSGGDDEQFF.

This clonotype has only a few counts. This chain joins TRBV24-1 and TRBJ2-2; D gene ambiguous. Germline lookup yields CDR1 KGHDR and CDR2 SFDVKD. V lost 1 base and J lost 1, with 3 bases in between. The CDR3 extends over 14 amino acids. This CDR3 is CATSDFKNTGELFF. The CDR3 nucleotides read TGTGCCACCAGTGATTTTAAGAACACCGGGGAGCTGTTTTTT.

The chain combines TRBV24-1 with TRBJ2-3; TRBD2 might be the D (5 bases). Germline loops: CDR1 KGHDR, CDR2 SFDVKD. The CDR3 is 14 amino acids. Trimming pared 4 bases from V and 5 bases from J, leaving 12 bases between. The CDR3 is CATSDPDWEDTQYF. The CDR3 DNA sequence: TGTGCCACCAGTGACCCGGACTGGGAAGATACGCAGTATTTT.

The CDR3 here is CASSYYPSAGGSTDTQYF. The CDR3 region has the DNA TGTGCCAGCAGTTACTACCCCTCGGCGGGGGGAAGCACAGATACGCAGTATTTT. The genes are TRBV6-6 and TRBJ2-3, with 8 nucleotides matching TRBD2. V trimming: 1 base; J trimming: 0 bases; junction bases outside the gene matches: 9. The CDR3 length is 18 residues. In germline, CDR1 is MNHNY, CDR2 SVGAGI (reference sequence).

The J gene is TRBJ1-5, the V gene TRBV7-9, with D uncertain. The V end lost 1 base, the J end lost 5 bases, and 12 bases lay between the germline ends. This CDR3 contains 15 residues. Germline V CDR1 and CDR2: SEHNR, FQNEAQ (reference sequence). The CDR3 sequence is CASSLVRGTDQPQHF. As DNA, the CDR3 is TGTGCCAGCAGCTTAGTACGGGGAACCGATCAGCCCCAGCATTTT.

This clonotype came up a few times. The chain has TRBV6-5 and TRBJ2-4, with 7 bases aligning to TRBD2. The CDR3 runs to 18 residues. Losses at the gene ends were 5 bases for V and 1 base for J; bases not matched to a gene: 14. The germline CDR1 and CDR2 sequences are MNHEY and SVGAGI. CDR3 sequence reads: CASSPLRGGPAAKNIQYF. The DNA for the CDR3 is TGTGCCAGCAGTCCCCTTAGGGGAGGGCCGGCGGCCAAAAACATTCAGTACTTC.

This clonotype showed up just a few times. The V gene is TRBV12-3 or TRBV12-4, the J gene TRBJ1-1, with 7 bases that match TRBD1. J gave up 1 base and V 2 bases, and 7 bases lay outside the gene matches. The CDR3 is 16 amino acids. The CDR3 spells CASSLKQGWENTEAFF. CDR3 nucleotides: TGTGCCAGCAGTTTAAAACAGGGGTGGGAGAACACTGAAGCTTTCTTT.

This clonotype has more than one count but fewer than ten. CDR3 loop: CASSLSWQGATYTGELFF. CDR3 DNA sequence: TGTGCCAGCAGTTTATCGTGGCAGGGGGCTACGTACACCGGGGAGCTGTTTTTT. This chain uses TRBV27 with TRBJ2-2, with TRBD1 matching 8 bases. The CDR3 runs to 18 residues. The trim removed 0 bases at V and 3 bases at J, leaving 9 bases unmatched. Germline CDR1 reads MNHEY; CDR2 reads SMNVEV (reference sequence).

CDR3 sequence reads: CAISEGGDTYEQYF. The CDR3 region has the DNA TGTGCCATCAGTGAAGGCGGAGACACCTACGAGCAGTACTTC. V and J are TRBV10-3 and TRBJ2-7; D ambiguous. There are 14 residues in the CDR3. The ends were cut back, 3 bases at V and 2 bases at J, with 11 bases in the middle. Germline V gene lookup returns CDR1 ENHRY and CDR2 SYGVKD.

This clonotype came up a few times. The chain is built from TRBV6-2 or TRBV6-3 and TRBJ1-5; 8 bases align to TRBD1. Germline V CDR1 and CDR2: MNHEY, SVGEGT. Trimming removed 4 bases from V and 5 bases from J; junction bases left unmatched: 7. The length of the CDR3 is 15 residues. DNA of the CDR3: TGTGCCAGCAGTTCCCCGGACAGGGACGATCAGCCCCAGCATTTT. This gives the protein CASSSPDRDDQPQHF.

The rearrangement links TRBV14 to TRBJ2-1; TRBD1 aligns across 7 bases. Germline-derived CDR1 and CDR2 are SGHDN and FVKESK. The CDR3 length is 15 residues. V was pared by 4 bases and J by 2 bases, with 5 bases of the junction left unmatched. Written as DNA, the CDR3 is TGTGCCAGCAGCCCGGACAGGATCCCCTACAATGAGCAGTTCTTC. Translating gives CASSPDRIPYNEQFF.